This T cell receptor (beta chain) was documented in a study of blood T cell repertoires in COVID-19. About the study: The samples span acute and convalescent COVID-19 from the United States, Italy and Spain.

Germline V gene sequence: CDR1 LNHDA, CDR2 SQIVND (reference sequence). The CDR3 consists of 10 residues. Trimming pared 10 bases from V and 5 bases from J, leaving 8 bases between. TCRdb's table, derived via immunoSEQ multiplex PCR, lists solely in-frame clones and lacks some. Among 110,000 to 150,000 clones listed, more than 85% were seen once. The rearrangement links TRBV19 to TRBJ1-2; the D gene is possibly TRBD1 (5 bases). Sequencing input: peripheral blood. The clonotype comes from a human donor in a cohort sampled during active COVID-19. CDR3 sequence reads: CATRGYGYTF. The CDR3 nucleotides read TGTGCCACAAGGGGATATGGCTACACCTTC.